This TCR beta chain was found in a study of response to subunit inactivated influenza vaccine (dated by TCRdb to about 2018). Study-wide context: The study used deep quantitative T cell receptor repertoire profiling to track responses to a trivalent subunit inactivated influenza vaccine.

The protocol used for the library was RT-PCR. The reads were generated on an Illumina HiSeq 2500. The public reads were run again by TCRdb, first through fastp at Q25 and then through MiXCR, and only productive beta chains were kept. Every distinct CDR3 protein forms one entry, paired with its most common genes and DNA. In this sample the table shows around 710,000 distinct CDR3 sequences, approximately 14% of which occur a single time. In total, the top ten clones hold around 6.5% of the sample. This clonotype has ten or more counts. The target of this receptor is not known. Base qualities are missing; no much larger clone stands one base away. What the study reported, not specific to this receptor: It was suggested by the authors that each seasonal influenza vaccination may recruit only a limited number of new T cells.

The specimen was PBMCs from blood, collected around 14 days before vaccination. This clonotype was sampled from a man aged 45-60 years who received an inactivated influenza vaccine. Donor details come from another sample of the same person, matched by shared clones.

The encoded CDR3 is CASSTRQIYNSPLHF. In nucleotide form, the sequence is TGTGCCAGCAGTACGAGGCAGATTTATAATTCACCCCTCCACTTT. The V and J genes are TRBV27 and TRBJ1-6, with the D segment identity uncertain. As encoded in the germline V gene (reference sequence), CDR1 is MNHEY while CDR2 is SMNVEV. Taken from cysteine to phenylalanine, the CDR3 has 15 residues. Only the CDR3 portion is preserved as DNA: 45 bases, with reading frame beginning at the first base. V was cut back by 5 bases and J by 4 bases, leaving a gap of 12 bases between them.